A selection of T cell receptor beta chains follows, all from one sample in a study of response to subunit inactivated influenza vaccine. Using its own MiXCR run on the RT-PCR reads, TCRdb lists one record per CDR3 protein. Seen here are a few hundred thousand distinct CDR3 sequences, less than 15% observed once, and the top ten hold roughly 11%. This material consisted of PBMCs from blood, taken about 11 days after vaccination. These receptors all come from a man aged 50-60 years who received an inactivated influenza vaccine. The CDR3 runs from the conserved cysteine through the conserved F or W. D genes are given only for firm matches. The size entry is marked missing in some rows and otherwise reads once, few, many or a size class.

CDR3 length: 13
clone size: -
D gene: -
J gene: TRBJ1-4
V gene: TRBV15
CDR3 DNA: TGTGCCACCAGCAGAGCGTCTAATGAAAAACTGTTTTTT
CDR3 protein: CATSRASNEKLFF

CDR3 length: 13
clone size: many
D gene: -
J gene: TRBJ1-2
V gene: TRBV24-1
CDR3 DNA: TGTGCCACCGCGGACCCCGTGAAGGGGGGCTACACCTTC
CDR3 protein: CATADPVKGGYTF

CDR3 length: 14
clone size: few
D gene: TRBD2
J gene: TRBJ2-4
V gene: TRBV7-2
CDR3 DNA: TGTGCCAGCAGCTTATCGGGGGGTAAAAACATTCAGTACTTC
CDR3 protein: CASSLSGGKNIQYF

CDR3 length: 15
clone size: few
D gene: TRBD2
J gene: TRBJ2-1
V gene: TRBV19
CDR3 DNA: TGTGCCAGTAGGTCCCCCGGGACTAGAGGCAATGAGCAGTTCTTC
CDR3 protein: CASRSPGTRGNEQFF

CDR3 length: 15
clone size: few
D gene: TRBD2
J gene: TRBJ2-3
V gene: TRBV7-3
CDR3 DNA: TGTGCCAGCAGCTTTAGCGGGAGTAGTGCAGATACGCAGTATTTT
CDR3 protein: CASSFSGSSADTQYF

CDR3 length: 12
clone size: -
D gene: -
J gene: TRBJ2-1
V gene: TRBV28
CDR3 DNA: TGTGCCAGCAGACAGGCAGAATTGCCGCAGTTCTTC
CDR3 protein: CASRQAELPQFF

CDR3 length: 17
clone size: -
D gene: TRBD1
J gene: TRBJ2-3
V gene: TRBV10-3
CDR3 DNA: TGTGCCATCAAACCGGGACAGGGGCAGGATGGTGGAGATACGCAGTATTTT
CDR3 protein: CAIKPGQGQDGGDTQYF

CDR3 length: 19
clone size: -
D gene: -
J gene: TRBJ2-6
V gene: TRBV9
CDR3 DNA: TGTGCCAGCAGCGTTAGGCAGAACGAACACTACTCTGGGGCCAACGTCCTGACTTTC
CDR3 protein: CASSVRQNEHYSGANVLTF

CDR3 length: 13
clone size: many
D gene: -
J gene: TRBJ1-1
V gene: TRBV12-3/TRBV12-4
CDR3 DNA: TGTGCCAGCAGTTTTTTGGGAGGGACCGAAGCTTTCTTT
CDR3 protein: CASSFLGGTEAFF

CDR3 length: 13
clone size: -
D gene: -
J gene: TRBJ1-2
V gene: TRBV12-3/TRBV12-4
CDR3 DNA: TGTGCCAGCGGAATCCCGGTGACCTATGGCTACACCTTC
CDR3 protein: CASGIPVTYGYTF

CDR3 length: 15
clone size: -
D gene: -
J gene: TRBJ1-2
V gene: TRBV20-1
CDR3 DNA: TGCAGTGCTAGAGGAGGCATCCGATTATCCTATGGCTACACCTTC
CDR3 protein: CSARGGIRLSYGYTF

CDR3 length: 13
clone size: many
D gene: TRBD2
J gene: TRBJ2-1
V gene: TRBV12-3/TRBV12-4
CDR3 DNA: TGTGCCAGCAAAATCCGGGAGGTTAATGAGCAGTTCTTC
CDR3 protein: CASKIREVNEQFF

CDR3 length: 14
clone size: -
D gene: -
J gene: TRBJ2-1
V gene: TRBV4-2
CDR3 DNA: TGTGCCAGCAGCCAAGTCGGACCCTACAATGAGCAGTTCTTC
CDR3 protein: CASSQVGPYNEQFF

CDR3 length: 14
clone size: few
D gene: TRBD1
J gene: TRBJ1-2
V gene: TRBV29-1
CDR3 DNA: TGCAGCGTGACGACAGGGGTCAATGACTATGGCTACACCTTC
CDR3 protein: CSVTTGVNDYGYTF

CDR3 length: 15
clone size: -
D gene: TRBD1
J gene: TRBJ2-7
V gene: TRBV6-5
CDR3 DNA: TGTGCCAGCAGTTACTCCGCTGGACAGGGCTACGAGCAGTACTTC
CDR3 protein: CASSYSAGQGYEQYF

CDR3 length: 14
clone size: few
D gene: TRBD2
J gene: TRBJ2-3
V gene: TRBV24-1
CDR3 DNA: TGTGCCACCAGTGAACGGGGGGGGACAGATACGCAGTATTTT
CDR3 protein: CATSERGGTDTQYF

CDR3 length: 11
clone size: many
D gene: -
J gene: TRBJ2-1
V gene: TRBV6-2/TRBV6-3
CDR3 DNA: TGTGCCAGCAGCCCAGGTGGGGAGCAGTTCTTC
CDR3 protein: CASSPGGEQFF

CDR3 length: 19
clone size: many
D gene: TRBD1
J gene: TRBJ2-1
V gene: TRBV24-1
CDR3 DNA: TGTGCCACCAGTGATCCGGGACAGGGAAATATGCGCTCCTACAATGAGCAGTTCTTC
CDR3 protein: CATSDPGQGNMRSYNEQFF

CDR3 length: 20
clone size: few
D gene: TRBD2
J gene: TRBJ2-2
V gene: TRBV7-6
CDR3 DNA: TGTGCCAGCAGCTCTACCCCGGGACTAGCGGGGGGCCCGAACACCGGGGAGCTGTTTTTT
CDR3 protein: CASSSTPGLAGGPNTGELFF

CDR3 length: 15
clone size: few
D gene: -
J gene: TRBJ2-5
V gene: TRBV4-1
CDR3 DNA: TGCGCCAGCAGCCAAGATACCCGGGGGCGGGAGACCCAGTACTTC
CDR3 protein: CASSQDTRGRETQYF

CDR3 length: 15
clone size: few
D gene: -
J gene: TRBJ2-5
V gene: TRBV7-2
CDR3 DNA: TGTGCCAGCAGCCCTCGACAGGGACTTCGGGAGACCCAGTACTTC
CDR3 protein: CASSPRQGLRETQYF

CDR3 length: 15
clone size: few
D gene: -
J gene: TRBJ2-5
V gene: TRBV21-1
CDR3 DNA: TGTGCCAGCAACCCTAGGGCCTTAAGAGGGGAGACCCAGTACTTC
CDR3 protein: CASNPRALRGETQYF

CDR3 length: 14
clone size: many
D gene: -
J gene: TRBJ2-4
V gene: TRBV7-2
CDR3 DNA: TGTGCCAGCAGCGCCCGGGACAACAAAAACATTCAGTACTTC
CDR3 protein: CASSARDNKNIQYF

CDR3 length: 14
clone size: once
D gene: -
J gene: TRBJ1-4
V gene: TRBV6-2/TRBV6-3
CDR3 DNA: TGTGCCAGCAGACGTTCAGACCTAAATGAAAAACTGTTTTTT
CDR3 protein: CASRRSDLNEKLFF

CDR3 length: 15
clone size: -
D gene: -
J gene: TRBJ1-1
V gene: TRBV10-3
CDR3 DNA: TGTGCCATCAGTGAAGTTCCAGAGTTTAACACTGAAGCTTTCTTT
CDR3 protein: CAISEVPEFNTEAFF

CDR3 length: 15
clone size: -
D gene: -
J gene: TRBJ2-5
V gene: TRBV20-1
CDR3 DNA: TGCAGTGCTAGAGTAGGGTCTAATCAGTATGAGACCCAGTACTTC
CDR3 protein: CSARVGSNQYETQYF

CDR3 length: 11
clone size: many
D gene: -
J gene: TRBJ2-7
V gene: TRBV28
CDR3 DNA: TGTGCCAGCAGTTTAGTGGACGAGCAGTACTTC
CDR3 protein: CASSLVDEQYF

CDR3 length: 14
clone size: -
D gene: TRBD1
J gene: TRBJ1-1
V gene: TRBV4-2
CDR3 DNA: TGTGCCAGCAGCCAAAGGACAGGGAACACTGAAGCTTTCTTT
CDR3 protein: CASSQRTGNTEAFF

CDR3 length: 14
clone size: -
D gene: -
J gene: TRBJ1-1
V gene: TRBV10-1
CDR3 DNA: TGCGCCAGCTCCCGCACGGGGGGGCACACTGAAGCTTTCTTT
CDR3 protein: CASSRTGGHTEAFF

CDR3 length: 15
clone size: -
D gene: TRBD2
J gene: TRBJ2-7
V gene: TRBV20-1
CDR3 DNA: TGCAGTGCTAGAAGGCTAGCGGGGGACTTCTACGAGCAGTACTTC
CDR3 protein: CSARRLAGDFYEQYF

CDR3 length: 12
clone size: -
D gene: -
J gene: TRBJ1-2
V gene: TRBV5-1
CDR3 DNA: TGCGCCAGCAGCTCTCAGGGAAGTGGCTACACCTTC
CDR3 protein: CASSSQGSGYTF

CDR3 length: 13
clone size: -
D gene: TRBD1
J gene: TRBJ1-2
V gene: TRBV20-1
CDR3 DNA: TGCAGTGCTAGGGACAGGGGGCCGAGAGGCTACACCTTC
CDR3 protein: CSARDRGPRGYTF

CDR3 length: 12
clone size: few
D gene: TRBD1
J gene: TRBJ1-2
V gene: TRBV11-2
CDR3 DNA: TGTGCCAGCAGCACAGACAGGGGAGGCTACACCTTC
CDR3 protein: CASSTDRGGYTF

CDR3 length: 15
clone size: -
D gene: TRBD1
J gene: TRBJ1-5
V gene: TRBV7-2
CDR3 DNA: TGTGCCAGCAGCGAAAGGACAGGGGAGTATCAGCCCCAGCATTTT
CDR3 protein: CASSERTGEYQPQHF

CDR3 length: 15
clone size: -
D gene: TRBD2
J gene: TRBJ2-5
V gene: TRBV11-3
CDR3 DNA: TGTGCCAGCAGCTTAGACGGGGGGGCCGGAGAGACCCAGTACTTC
CDR3 protein: CASSLDGGAGETQYF

CDR3 length: 15
clone size: -
D gene: -
J gene: TRBJ1-5
V gene: TRBV9
CDR3 DNA: TGTGCCAGCAGCGTATCAGGGACCGTGGATCAGCCCCAGCATTTT
CDR3 protein: CASSVSGTVDQPQHF

CDR3 length: 15
clone size: -
D gene: TRBD1
J gene: TRBJ1-6
V gene: TRBV7-8
CDR3 DNA: TGTGCCAGCAGCTTACACACAGGGGGCATGTCACCCCTCCACTTT
CDR3 protein: CASSLHTGGMSPLHF

CDR3 length: 15
clone size: -
D gene: -
J gene: TRBJ2-2
V gene: TRBV7-2
CDR3 DNA: TGTGCCAGCAGCTTAAGGCGTCGGGTGGCCGGGGAGCTGTTTTTT
CDR3 protein: CASSLRRRVAGELFF

CDR3 length: 13
clone size: few
D gene: -
J gene: TRBJ2-5
V gene: TRBV28
CDR3 DNA: TGTGCCAGCAGTTTGACAGACCAAGAGACCCAGTACTTC
CDR3 protein: CASSLTDQETQYF

CDR3 length: 15
clone size: -
D gene: TRBD2
J gene: TRBJ2-3
V gene: TRBV20-1
CDR3 DNA: TGCAGTGCCCAGGGGCTAGCGGGAGTGACAGATACGCAGTATTTT
CDR3 protein: CSAQGLAGVTDTQYF

CDR3 length: 15
clone size: -
D gene: -
J gene: TRBJ2-1
V gene: TRBV5-1
CDR3 DNA: TGCGCCAGCAGCCCCGGGACTGGGGGGCGCAATGAGCAGTTCTTC
CDR3 protein: CASSPGTGGRNEQFF

CDR3 length: 13
clone size: few
D gene: -
J gene: TRBJ2-3
V gene: TRBV10-2
CDR3 DNA: TGCGCCAGCAGGGTCCAACGCACAGATACGCAGTATTTT
CDR3 protein: CASRVQRTDTQYF

CDR3 length: 14
clone size: -
D gene: -
J gene: TRBJ2-7
V gene: TRBV6-1
CDR3 DNA: TGTGCCAGCAGTGACCGAACGAGCTCCTACGAGCAGTACTTC
CDR3 protein: CASSDRTSSYEQYF

CDR3 length: 18
clone size: few
D gene: TRBD1
J gene: TRBJ2-2
V gene: TRBV12-3/TRBV12-4
CDR3 DNA: TGTGCCAGCAGTAGTCAGGGACAGGGGAATGTAAACACCGGGGAGCTGTTTTTT
CDR3 protein: CASSSQGQGNVNTGELFF

CDR3 length: 13
clone size: once
D gene: -
J gene: TRBJ2-1
V gene: TRBV5-4
CDR3 DNA: TGTGCCAGCAGCTTGTGGATTTCAGGTGAGCAGTTCTTC
CDR3 protein: CASSLWISGEQFF

CDR3 length: 13
clone size: -
D gene: -
J gene: TRBJ1-1
V gene: TRBV10-2
CDR3 DNA: TGCGCCAGCAGTGAGTCGAGGGGGGCGCGAGCTTTCTTT
CDR3 protein: CASSESRGARAFF

CDR3 length: 16
clone size: many
D gene: TRBD2
J gene: TRBJ2-5
V gene: TRBV3-1
CDR3 DNA: TGTGCCAGCAGCCAAGGGGTAGCGGGAGGGCAAGAGACCCAGTACTTC
CDR3 protein: CASSQGVAGGQETQYF

CDR3 length: 14
clone size: -
D gene: -
J gene: TRBJ2-5
V gene: TRBV20-1
CDR3 DNA: TGCAGTGCTAGAGCTGGGAAGTACCAAGAGACCCAGTACTTC
CDR3 protein: CSARAGKYQETQYF

CDR3 length: 13
clone size: -
D gene: -
J gene: TRBJ1-1
V gene: TRBV3-1
CDR3 DNA: TGTGCCAGCAGCCCGCCCCCGGGCACTGAAGCTTTCTTT
CDR3 protein: CASSPPPGTEAFF

CDR3 length: 17
clone size: -
D gene: -
J gene: TRBJ1-5
V gene: TRBV29-1
CDR3 DNA: TGCAGCGTCCTCTTGAGTTCTGGGGGCGGAAGCAATCAGCCCCAGCATTTT
CDR3 protein: CSVLLSSGGGSNQPQHF

CDR3 length: 11
clone size: few
D gene: -
J gene: TRBJ2-3
V gene: TRBV20-1
CDR3 DNA: TGCAGTGCTAGTACCACAGATACGCAGTATTTT
CDR3 protein: CSASTTDTQYF

CDR3 length: 16
clone size: few
D gene: -
J gene: TRBJ2-1
V gene: TRBV29-1
CDR3 DNA: TGCAGCGTTGCCTTCGGATCCTCTAGCAGCTACAATGAGCAGTTCTTC
CDR3 protein: CSVAFGSSSSYNEQFF

CDR3 length: 13
clone size: -
D gene: TRBD1
J gene: TRBJ2-2
V gene: TRBV28
CDR3 DNA: TGTGCCAGCAGAAGACAGGGGATCGGGGAGCTGTTTTTT
CDR3 protein: CASRRQGIGELFF

CDR3 length: 13
clone size: -
D gene: -
J gene: TRBJ2-7
V gene: TRBV5-1
CDR3 DNA: TGCGCCAGCAGCTTGGTACAAGACTACGAGCAGTACTTC
CDR3 protein: CASSLVQDYEQYF

CDR3 length: 10
clone size: -
D gene: TRBD1
J gene: TRBJ1-2
V gene: TRBV30
CDR3 DNA: TGTGCCTTCGGGGACAGTGGCTACACCTTC
CDR3 protein: CAFGDSGYTF

CDR3 length: 14
clone size: -
D gene: -
J gene: TRBJ1-4
V gene: TRBV7-9
CDR3 DNA: TGTGCCAGCAGCTACACAGCGTATAGTGAAAAACTGTTTTTT
CDR3 protein: CASSYTAYSEKLFF